This T cell receptor (beta chain) was captured by sequencing in a study of breast tumors, draining lymph nodes, adjacent tissues (dated by TCRdb to the mid-2010s). In terms of the full investigation: TCR beta repertoires were compared across tumor, adjacent nontumor tissue and axillary lymph nodes obtained from breast cancer patients. The study aimed to assess the relationships and possible T-cell exchange between tumor, surrounding tissue and draining lymph node repertoires in human breast cancer.

The axillary draining lymph nodes of breast cancer patients were the source of the lymph node samples. This clonotype has just a few counts. The antigen it recognizes is unknown. A read error may explain this, as a much larger clone is one base away. These reads were obtained on an Illumina HiSeq 2000. Multiplex PCR amplification was used to build the TCR beta chain libraries. The amplified TCR beta chain products were analyzed by high-throughput sequencing. TCRdb trimmed the raw reads at Q25, called clones with MiXCR and kept productive beta chains. Rows merge per CDR3 protein into single entries with the most common DNA and genes. A total of around 170,000 distinct CDR3 sequences appear in this sample, about 30% of them only once. The biggest ten clones account for about 3.9% of the sample. From the germline V gene, CDR1 is SGHTA and CDR2 is FQGNSA. CDR3 length: 18 amino acids, cysteine to phenylalanine. Only the CDR3 region is kept as DNA, spanning 54 bases read in frame from base 1.

The research as a whole found: A scenario in which most tumor T cells derive from the lymph node and then expand within tumor tissue was judged to be consistent with the data. Tumor and nontumor tissue repertoires were significantly more similar in luminal-like than in basal-like breast cancer. T-cell repertoire diversity in tumors was found to be lower than in lymph nodes but higher than in nontumor tissue, and preferential V and J gene usage was observed. Rather than being directly demonstrated, the conclusion that tumor T cells originate in lymph nodes was presented as consistent with a hypothesis.

Sequencing input: axillary lymph node tissue. The V and J segments used are TRBV7-2 and TRBJ2-6, with the D call perhaps TRBD1 or TRBD2, as 6 bases match in each case. The sequence came from a female donor with breast cancer. Some clones in this sample may be carry-over from other donors' samples. This receptor carries the CDR3 CASKKFGGRSSGAHVLTF. The base sequence is TGTGCCAGCAAAAAATTCGGGGGCAGATCCTCTGGGGCCCACGTCCTGACTTTC.